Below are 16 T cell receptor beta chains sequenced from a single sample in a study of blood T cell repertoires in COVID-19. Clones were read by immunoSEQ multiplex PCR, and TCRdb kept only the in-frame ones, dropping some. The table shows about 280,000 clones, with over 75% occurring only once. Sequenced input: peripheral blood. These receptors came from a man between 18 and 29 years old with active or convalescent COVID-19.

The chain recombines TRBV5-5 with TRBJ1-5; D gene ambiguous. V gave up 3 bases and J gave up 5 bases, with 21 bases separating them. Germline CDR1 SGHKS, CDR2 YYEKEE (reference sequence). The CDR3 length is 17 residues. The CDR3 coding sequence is TGTGCCAGCAGCTCCCTTATGTTTCGCGGAGAGGATCAGCCCCAGCATTTT. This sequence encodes CASSSLMFRGEDQPQHF.

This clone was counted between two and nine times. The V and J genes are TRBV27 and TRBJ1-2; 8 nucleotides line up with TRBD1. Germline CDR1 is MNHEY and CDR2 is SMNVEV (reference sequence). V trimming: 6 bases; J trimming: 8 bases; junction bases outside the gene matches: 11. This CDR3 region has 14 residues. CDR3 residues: CASSLTRGQGGYTF. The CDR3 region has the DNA TGTGCCAGCAGCCTAACCAGGGGGCAAGGCGGCTACACCTTC.

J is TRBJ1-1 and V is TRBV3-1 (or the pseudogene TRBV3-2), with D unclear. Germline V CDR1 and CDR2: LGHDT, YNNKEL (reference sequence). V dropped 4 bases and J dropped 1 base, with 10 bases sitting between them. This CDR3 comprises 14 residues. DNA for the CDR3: TGTGCCAGCAGCCCCCGGGAGTCGAACACTGAAGCTTTCTTT. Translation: CASSPRESNTEAFF.

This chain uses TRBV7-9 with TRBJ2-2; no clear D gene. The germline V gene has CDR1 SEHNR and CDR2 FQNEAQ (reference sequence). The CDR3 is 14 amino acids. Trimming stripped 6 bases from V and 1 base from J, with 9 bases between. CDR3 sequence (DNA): TGTGCCAGCAGTTCTAGACGGAACACCGGGGAGCTGTTTTTT. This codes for CASSSRRNTGELFF.

CDR3 coding DNA: TGTGCCAGCAGGCTATCAAGCACAGATACGCAGTATTTT. This gives the protein CASRLSSTDTQYF. V usage is TRBV6-5 and J usage is TRBJ2-3; D is uncertain. Germline-derived CDR1 and CDR2 are MNHEY and SVGAGI. Trimming took off 6 bases at V and 0 bases at J, with 7 bases between the two ends. The CDR3 loop spans 13 amino acids.

CDR3 in amino acids: CASSLTSSHTDTQYF. In DNA form, the CDR3 reads TGTGCCAGCAGCTTGACTAGCAGTCACACAGATACGCAGTATTTT. V gene TRBV5-4 combines with J gene TRBJ2-3; a weak D match, TRBD2 (6 bases). Germline V gives CDR1 SGHNT, CDR2 YYREEE (reference sequence). V lost 1 base, J lost 2 bases, and 11 bases lay in between. There are 15 residues in the CDR3. Complete variable domain (other parts from reference TRBV5-4 and TRBJ2-3): ETGVTQSPTHLIKTRGQQVTLRCSSQSGHNTVSWYQQALGQGPQFIFQYYREEENGRGNFPPRFSGLQFPNYSSELNVNALELDDSALYLCASSLTSSHTDTQYFGPGTRLTVL.

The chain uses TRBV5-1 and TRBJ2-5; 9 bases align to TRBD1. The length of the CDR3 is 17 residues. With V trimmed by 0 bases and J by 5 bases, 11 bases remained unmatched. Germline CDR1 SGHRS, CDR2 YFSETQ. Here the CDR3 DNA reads TGCGCCAGCAGCTTGGGAATTTTACAGGGGGCGCGGGAGACCCAGTACTTC. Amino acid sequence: CASSLGILQGARETQYF.

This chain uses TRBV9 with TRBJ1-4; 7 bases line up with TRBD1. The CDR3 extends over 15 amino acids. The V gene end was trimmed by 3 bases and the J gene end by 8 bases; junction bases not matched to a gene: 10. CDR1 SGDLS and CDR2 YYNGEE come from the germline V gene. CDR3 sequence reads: CASSGTTGVEEKLFF. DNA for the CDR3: TGTGCCAGCAGCGGCACAACAGGGGTGGAGGAAAAACTGTTTTTT.

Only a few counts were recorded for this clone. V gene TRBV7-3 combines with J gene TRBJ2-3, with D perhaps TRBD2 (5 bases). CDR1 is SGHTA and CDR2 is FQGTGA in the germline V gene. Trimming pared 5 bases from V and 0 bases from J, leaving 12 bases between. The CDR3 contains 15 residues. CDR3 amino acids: CASSLRTGSTDTQYF. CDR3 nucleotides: TGTGCCAGCAGCCTACGGACTGGTAGCACAGATACGCAGTATTTT. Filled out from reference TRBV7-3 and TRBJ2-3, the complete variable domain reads GAGVSQTPSNKVTEKGKYVELRCDPISGHTALYWYRQSLGQGPEFLIYFQGTGAADDSGLPNDRFFAVRPEGSVSTLKIQRTERGDSAVYLCASSLRTGSTDTQYFGPGTRLTVL.

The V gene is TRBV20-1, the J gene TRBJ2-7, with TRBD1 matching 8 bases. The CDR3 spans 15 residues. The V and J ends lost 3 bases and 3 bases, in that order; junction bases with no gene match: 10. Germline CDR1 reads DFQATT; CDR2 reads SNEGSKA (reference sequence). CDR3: CSASLWTGYGYEQYF. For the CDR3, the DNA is TGCAGTGCTAGTTTATGGACAGGGTATGGCTACGAGCAGTACTTC.

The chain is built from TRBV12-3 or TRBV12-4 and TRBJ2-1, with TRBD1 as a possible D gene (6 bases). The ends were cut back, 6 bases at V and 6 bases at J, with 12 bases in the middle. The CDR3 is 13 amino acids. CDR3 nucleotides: TGTGCCAGCAGCCTAGGGGGAGTCAATGAGCAGTTCTTC. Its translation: CASSLGGVNEQFF.

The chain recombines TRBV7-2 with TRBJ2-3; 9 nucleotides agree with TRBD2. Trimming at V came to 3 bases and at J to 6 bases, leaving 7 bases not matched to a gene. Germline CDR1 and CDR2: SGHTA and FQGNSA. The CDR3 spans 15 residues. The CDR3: CASSFGRGGFDTQYF. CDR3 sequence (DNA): TGTGCCAGCAGCTTTGGGCGGGGGGGCTTTGATACGCAGTATTTT.

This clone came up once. This CDR3 is CARYGGPSYEQYF. In DNA, the CDR3 is TGCGCCAGATACGGGGGGCCTTCCTACGAGCAGTACTTC. The chain uses TRBV10-2 and TRBJ2-7, with D possibly TRBD2 on 7 matching bases. V lost 9 bases and J lost 1, with 13 bases in between. This CDR3 comprises 13 residues. CDR1 and CDR2 (germline): WSHSY, SAAADI.

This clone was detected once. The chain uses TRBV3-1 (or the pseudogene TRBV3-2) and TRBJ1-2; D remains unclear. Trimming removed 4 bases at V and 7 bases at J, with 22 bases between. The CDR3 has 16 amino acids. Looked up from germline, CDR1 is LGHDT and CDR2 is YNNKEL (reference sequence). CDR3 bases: TGTGCCAGCAGCCGCCGAGGCCCGACTATCCTTAGTGGCTACACCTTC. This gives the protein CASSRRGPTILSGYTF.

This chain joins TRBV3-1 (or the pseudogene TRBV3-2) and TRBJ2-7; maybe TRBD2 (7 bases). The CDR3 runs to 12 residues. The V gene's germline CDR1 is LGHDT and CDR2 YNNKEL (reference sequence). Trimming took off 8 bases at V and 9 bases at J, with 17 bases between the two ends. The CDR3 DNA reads TGTGCCAGCTCCCCCGGGGGGCTAGGGCAGTACTTC. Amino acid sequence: CASSPGGLGQYF.

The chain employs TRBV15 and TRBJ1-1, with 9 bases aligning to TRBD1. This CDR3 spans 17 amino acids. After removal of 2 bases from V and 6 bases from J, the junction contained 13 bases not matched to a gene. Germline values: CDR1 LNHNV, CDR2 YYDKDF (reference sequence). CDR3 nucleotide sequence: TGTGCCACCAGCAGATCACCCCCAGGACAGGGGCCCTCTGAAGCTTTCTTT. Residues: CATSRSPPGQGPSEAFF.